The next 23 T cell receptor beta chains were all read from a single sample in a study of T cell clones after liver transplantation. Measured with immunoSEQ multiplex PCR; TCRdb has only the in-frame clones, and not every one. The repertoire has 95,000 to 130,000 clones, 90% of them found once; the top ten carry 0.65% to 0.95%. The sequenced sample was CD4+ T cells from blood, obtained 12 months after liver transplant. The source is a human patient who received a liver transplant. Some T cells may arise from the graft donor.

This chain uses TRBV11-3 with TRBJ2-2; no reliable D call. The V gene lost 5 bases and the J gene lost 5 bases, with 18 bases spanning the gap. Looked up from germline, CDR1 is SGHNT and CDR2 is YENEEA. The CDR3 length is 16 residues. The CDR3 region has the DNA TGTGCCAGCAGCCCCCGGAACATGGTCGGGACCGGGGAGCTGTTTTTT. This gives the protein CASSPRNMVGTGELFF.

V and J are TRBV28 and TRBJ1-2; 8 nucleotides agree with TRBD1. Looked up from germline, CDR1 is MDHEN and CDR2 is SYDVKM. Trimming at V came to 5 bases and at J to 4 bases, leaving 3 bases not matched to a gene. The CDR3 runs 13 residues. The CDR3 nucleotides read TGTGCCAGCAGTACAGGGGGTAGCTATGGCTACACCTTC. The encoded protein is CASSTGGSYGYTF.

The gene calls are TRBV9 and TRBJ2-1; D gene uncertain. Germline CDR1 is SGDLS and CDR2 is YYNGEE. V was clipped by 3 bases and J by 0 bases, with 10 bases between them. The CDR3 has 15 amino acids. Here the CDR3 reads CASSGSGSSYNEQFF. The CDR3 coding sequence is TGTGCCAGCAGCGGGTCGGGTAGCTCCTACAATGAGCAGTTCTTC.

The V and J genes are TRBV7-8 and TRBJ2-7, with D uncertain. This CDR3 is built from 14 residues. Trimming cost V 2 bases and J 9 bases, with 17 bases left between them. From germline, CDR1 is SGHVS and CDR2 FQNEAQ. The CDR3 spells CASSLFSSSPGQYF. CDR3 coding DNA: TGTGCCAGCAGCTTATTCTCCTCTTCACCCGGGCAGTACTTC.

The chain employs TRBV5-1 and TRBJ2-7; 9 nucleotides line up with TRBD1. This CDR3 is 14 amino acids long. V was pared by 4 bases and J by 3 bases, with 5 bases of the junction left unmatched. CDR1 SGHRS and CDR2 YFSETQ come from the germline V gene. CDR3 coding DNA: TGCGCCAGCAGCCGTCCGGGACAGGGCTACGAGCAGTACTTC. Translated, it gives CASSRPGQGYEQYF.

The V and J genes are TRBV29-1 and TRBJ2-5; 8 nucleotides match TRBD1. Germline V gene data show CDR1 as SQVTM and CDR2 as ANQGSEA. J was trimmed by 5 bases and V by 4 bases; bases with no gene match: 9. CDR3 size: 14 residues. The CDR3 DNA reads TGCAGCGTTGGGGACTCAGGGGGCGATGAGACCCAGTACTTC. It codes for CSVGDSGGDETQYF.

This clone has a single count. The gene calls are TRBV5-1 and TRBJ1-1; 8 bases map to TRBD1. Germline assignment: CDR1 SGHRS and CDR2 YFSETQ. Losses at the gene ends were 3 bases for V and 8 bases for J; bases not matched to a gene: 6. This CDR3 has 13 residues. The CDR3 DNA sequence: TGCGCCAGCAGCTACGGACAGGGAGGAGAAGCTTTCTTT. It codes for CASSYGQGGEAFF.

The count of this clone is one. This chain joins TRBV7-3 and TRBJ1-1; D is ambiguous. Between the trimmed V and J ends, which lost 5 bases and 0 bases, there was a span of 10 bases. Germline V CDR1 and CDR2: SGHTA, FQGTGA. The CDR3 spans 14 residues. CDR3 sequence reads: CASSAMGMNTEAFF. In DNA form, the CDR3 reads TGTGCCAGCAGCGCTATGGGCATGAACACTGAAGCTTTCTTT.

The chain combines TRBV7-9 with TRBJ1-1; 7 nucleotides align to TRBD1. Trimming cost V 3 bases and J 2 bases; bases outside gene matches: 3. CDR3 length equals 14 residues. Germline-derived CDR1 and CDR2 are SEHNR and FQNEAQ (reference sequence). CDR3 DNA sequence: TGTGCCAGCAGCTTTTGGACAGGCAACACTGAAGCTTTCTTT. Protein product: CASSFWTGNTEAFF.

This chain connects TRBV5-6 to TRBJ1-1, with 7 bases fitting TRBD1. Germline values: CDR1 SGHDT, CDR2 YYEEEE. Germline trimming cut 3 bases from V and 2 bases from J; bases unmatched to any gene: 10. This CDR3 contains 16 residues. The CDR3 DNA follows: TGTGCCAGCAGCTCAAAGACAGGGTTTAAAAACACTGAAGCTTTCTTT. Translated, it gives CASSSKTGFKNTEAFF.

V is TRBV6-5 and J is TRBJ1-5; D call uncertain. The CDR3 runs to 14 residues. Germline CDR1 and CDR2: MNHEY and SVGAGI. Deletions cut 0 bases from V and 7 bases from J, with 10 bases between. This CDR3 is CASSYSAGGQPQHF. The CDR3 DNA sequence: TGTGCCAGCAGTTACTCGGCGGGCGGCCAGCCCCAGCATTTT.

This chain links TRBV28 with TRBJ2-3; D is unresolved. CDR1 and CDR2 (germline): MDHEN, SYDVKM. This CDR3 spans 15 amino acids. V lost 2 bases and J lost 2, with 11 bases in between. The CDR3 is CASSLGLPATDTQYF. The CDR3 nucleotides are TGTGCCAGCAGTTTAGGGCTTCCCGCCACAGATACGCAGTATTTT.

J is TRBJ2-1 and V is TRBV5-1; 7 nucleotides align to TRBD2. Germline assignment: CDR1 SGHRS and CDR2 YFSETQ. The junction had 11 bases not matched to a gene; V was cut back by 4 bases and J by 1 base. The CDR3 is 17 amino acids. In DNA, the CDR3 is TGCGCCAGCAGCCTCCAGACCCAGCGGGGTTCCTACAATGAGCAGTTCTTC. Translation: CASSLQTQRGSYNEQFF.

J is TRBJ2-1 and V is TRBV4-3; D is perhaps TRBD1 (6 bases). In germline, CDR1 is LGHNA, CDR2 YSLEER. The V gene lost 4 bases and the J gene lost 2 bases, with 12 bases spanning the gap. The CDR3 is 15 residues long. DNA for the CDR3: TGCGCCAGCAGCCCTAACAGGGTGGCCTACAATGAGCAGTTCTTC. Protein: CASSPNRVAYNEQFF.

This chain joins TRBV4-3 and TRBJ2-1, with 8 bases fitting TRBD2. This CDR3 region has 17 residues. Germline loops: CDR1 LGHNA, CDR2 YSLEER. V shed 3 bases, J shed 0 bases, and the junction held 7 bases outside the gene matches. The CDR3 region is CASSQRNSGDSYNEQFF. CDR3 nucleotide sequence: TGCGCCAGCAGCCAGCGGAATAGCGGGGACTCCTACAATGAGCAGTTCTTC.

The chain's CDR3 is CASSTRDRSRAEAFF. As DNA, the CDR3 is TGTGCCAGCAGTACTCGGGACAGGAGTAGGGCTGAAGCTTTCTTT. The rearrangement uses TRBV6-1 and TRBJ1-1; TRBD1 aligns across 8 bases. CDR1 and CDR2 from the germline V gene are MNHNS and SASEGT. V was pared by 5 bases and J by 6 bases, with 11 bases of the junction left unmatched. This CDR3 region has 15 residues.

The rearrangement uses TRBV4-2 and TRBJ2-6; 9 nucleotides align to TRBD1. Germline CDR1 and CDR2: LGHNA and YNFKEQ. The junction had 13 bases not matched to a gene; V was cut back by 1 base and J by 3 bases. CDR3 length: 20 amino acids. The CDR3 DNA sequence: TGTGCCAGCAGCCAAGTGGTATCGACAGGGGGTAGTTTTGGGGCCAACGTCCTGACTTTC. It codes for CASSQVVSTGGSFGANVLTF.

This clone was counted once. This sequence joins TRBV9 and TRBJ2-3; TRBD2 aligns across 7 bases. Germline CDR1 reads SGDLS; CDR2 reads YYNGEE. After removal of 0 bases from V and 0 bases from J, the junction contained 7 bases not matched to a gene. The CDR3 runs to 17 residues. DNA of the CDR3: TGTGCCAGCAGCGTAGGGAGCAAGCGGGGAAGCACAGATACGCAGTATTTT. Translated, it gives CASSVGSKRGSTDTQYF.

This chain connects TRBV15 to TRBJ2-1; no clear D. This CDR3 is 16 amino acids long. The germline V and J ends were trimmed by 1 base and 3 bases, with 13 bases remaining between them. The germline gives CDR1 LNHNV, CDR2 YYDKDF (reference sequence). This CDR3 is CATSRGRDLNYNEQFF. Written as DNA, the CDR3 is TGTGCCACCAGCAGAGGGCGAGATTTGAACTACAATGAGCAGTTCTTC.

The V and J genes are TRBV2 and TRBJ2-1; tentative D call: TRBD2 (6 bases). V was pared by 7 bases and J by 6 bases, with 19 bases between. The CDR3 consists of 15 residues. Germline assignment: CDR1 SNHLY and CDR2 FYNNEI. CDR3 DNA sequence: TGTGCCAGCACTCTTTGGGGGGTTGTGGGCAATGAGCAGTTCTTC. It yields the protein CASTLWGVVGNEQFF.

The chain uses TRBV30 and TRBJ1-4; possible D gene TRBD1, 6 bases. V lost 1 base and J 8 bases, leaving 23 bases between the germline ends. CDR3 length: 17 amino acids. CDR1 and CDR2 from the germline V gene are GTSNPN and SVGIG (reference sequence). CDR3 coding DNA: TGTGCCTGGAGTGGGTCCAGGGGTAAGGGACCCCGCGAAAAACTGTTTTTT. Translated: CAWSGSRGKGPREKLFF.

The rearrangement uses TRBV11-2 and TRBJ1-3; the D gene is possibly TRBD1 (5 bases). The germline CDR1 and CDR2 sequences are SGHAT and FQNNGV. This CDR3 spans 18 amino acids. Trimming took 1 base from V and 0 from J, leaving 16 bases between them. The CDR3 spells CASSLVGPGASSGNTIYF. In DNA form, the CDR3 reads TGTGCCAGCAGCTTAGTGGGGCCAGGTGCCTCCTCTGGAAACACCATATATTTT.

J is TRBJ2-6 and V is TRBV5-4; perhaps TRBD2 as D (5 bases). This CDR3 is 18 amino acids long. V dropped 1 base and J dropped 0 bases, with 14 bases sitting between them. In germline, CDR1 is SGHNT, CDR2 YYREEE (reference sequence). CDR3 residues: CASSLTLSGDSGANVLTF. The DNA for the CDR3 is TGTGCCAGCAGCTTGACCCTAAGCGGAGACTCTGGGGCCAACGTCCTGACTTTC.